This entry is about one T cell receptor beta chain. No antigen is known for it. The sample originates from a study of T cell responses to AZD1222 COVID-19 vaccine. The study, taken as a whole, reports: Across spike, vaccine-associated CD4 TCRs were found, dominant at 160-218 and 743-854.

Second-dose schedules of about 4 or about 12 weeks were combined. Measured with immunoSEQ multiplex PCR; TCRdb has only the in-frame clones, and not every one. Counted here are over 65,000 clones, around nine tenths occurring once; the ten biggest clones make up roughly 5.3%. V shed 6 bases, J shed 3 bases, and the junction held 4 bases outside the gene matches. The length of the CDR3 is 13 residues. The sample here was peripheral blood, taken 28 days after the second AZD1222 dose. The V and J genes are TRBV12-3 or TRBV12-4 and TRBJ1-1; 7 bases are shared with TRBD1. This TCR was recovered from an adult who received the AZD1222 COVID-19 vaccine. Written as DNA, the CDR3 is TGTGCCAGCAGCTGGACAGGAGACACTGAAGCTTTCTTT. Its translation: CASSWTGDTEAFF.